This T cell receptor beta chain was recovered during a study of T cell responses to AZD1222 COVID-19 vaccine. For the study at large: Analysis merged second doses at about 4 or about 12 weeks. Regarding the study as a whole: Donor demographics were predominantly white British with a female majority; clonal diversity may be underestimated. Seropositive at baseline were only a handful of AZD1222 recipients. Mapped onto spike, vaccine-associated CD4 TCRs spanned it and were dominant at 160-218 and 743-854.

Looked up from germline, CDR1 is SGDLS and CDR2 is YYNGEE. The CDR3 loop spans 14 amino acids. The V gene lost 7 bases and the J gene lost 6 bases, with 20 bases spanning the gap. A note on this clone: Its specificity is not known.

Profiling relied on immunoSEQ multiplex PCR, and the TCRdb table lists in-frame clones only, not all of them. Of fewer than 140,000 clones in the sample, roughly 90% were seen once. The chain is built from TRBV9 and TRBJ2-7, with D maybe TRBD2 (6 bases). The sequence was obtained from an adult in good health. The sample here was peripheral blood, taken on day 0 of AZD1222 vaccination. CDR3 nucleotide sequence: TGTGCCAGCGGCGCCGGGACTCCTTTTTCCGAGCAGTACTTC. The encoded protein is CASGAGTPFSEQYF.